Shown below are 17 T cell receptor beta chains from a single sample sequenced in a study of T cell responses to AZD1222 COVID-19 vaccine (dated by TCRdb to the early 2020s). The time point label on this specimen signifies: baseline before first vaccination. The library was obtained by the immunoSEQ multiplex PCR assay. TCRdb took over this immuneACCESS table, retaining in-frame rearrangements with V and J assigned. Such tables are incomplete; in checked studies, under half of the missing clones stem from an unresolved V gene, and the remainder is unexplained. The sample records around 120,000 clones, nearly 90% of which are singletons. The ten largest clones take up roughly 4.1% of the sample. Sample: peripheral blood, taken on day 0 of AZD1222 vaccination. The receptor source for this set is an adult in good health.

This sequence joins TRBV7-2 and TRBJ2-7; unclear D gene. This CDR3 is 12 amino acids long. Germline CDR1 reads SGHTA; CDR2 reads FQGNSA. Trimming left V 5 bases short and J 5 bases short, with 10 bases between. The CDR3 here is CASSATRNEQYF. In nucleotides, the CDR3 is TGTGCCAGCAGCGCAACACGGAACGAGCAGTACTTC.

This rearrangement joins TRBV30 to TRBJ2-7; no clear D gene. V was cut by 2 bases and J by 2 bases, with 16 bases left in between. This CDR3 is built from 15 residues. The germline gives CDR1 GTSNPN, CDR2 SVGIG (reference sequence). In DNA, the CDR3 is TGTGCCTGGAGTCGTACACGACTTAGGGCCTACGAGCAGTACTTC. As protein: CAWSRTRLRAYEQYF.

The chain employs TRBV10-2 and TRBJ1-5; 11 bases are shared with TRBD1. With 8 bases clipped from V and 5 bases from J, the junction kept 2 bases outside the gene matches. This CDR3 is built from 13 residues. Germline CDR1 is WSHSY and CDR2 is SAAADI. The CDR3 here is CASGQGADQPQHF. The CDR3 coding sequence is TGCGCCAGCGGACAGGGGGCCGATCAGCCCCAGCATTTT.

V and J are TRBV5-1 and TRBJ1-4; 7 nucleotides line up with TRBD1. The CDR3 consists of 15 residues. V lost 4 bases to trimming and J lost 7 bases; unmatched junction nucleotides: 10. Germline assignment: CDR1 SGHRS and CDR2 YFSETQ. As DNA, the CDR3 is TGCGCCAGCAGCGTGGGTCGGCAGGGGGGTGAAAAACTGTTTTTT. This translates into CASSVGRQGGEKLFF. Complete variable domain (other parts from reference TRBV5-1 and TRBJ1-4): KAGVTQTPRYLIKTRGQQVTLSCSPISGHRSVSWYQQTPGQGLQFLFEYFSETQRNKGNFPGRFSGRQFSNSRSEMNVSTLELGDSALYLCASSVGRQGGEKLFFGSGTQLSVL.

The rearrangement links TRBV11-2 to TRBJ2-7; TRBD2 aligns across 12 bases. Germline CDR1 is SGHAT and CDR2 is FQNNGV. CDR3 length: 16 residues. V lost 4 bases and J lost 4; bases outside the gene matches: 8. CDR3 residues: CASSSPSGRAWYEQYF. The CDR3 DNA follows: TGTGCCAGCAGCTCCCCTAGCGGGAGGGCGTGGTACGAGCAGTACTTC.

The V call is TRBV5-1, the J call TRBJ1-5, with 7 bases aligning to TRBD1. This CDR3 is built from 15 residues. V lost 0 bases to trimming and J lost 1 base; unmatched junction nucleotides: 1. Germline V gene sequence: CDR1 SGHRS, CDR2 YFSETQ. The CDR3 region has the DNA TGCGCCAGCAGCTTGGAGGGGGCGAGCAATCAGCCCCAGCATTTT. Its protein product is CASSLEGASNQPQHF. Based on the CDR3 plus reference TRBV5-1 and TRBJ1-5, the full variable domain is KAGVTQTPRYLIKTRGQQVTLSCSPISGHRSVSWYQQTPGQGLQFLFEYFSETQRNKGNFPGRFSGRQFSNSRSEMNVSTLELGDSALYLCASSLEGASNQPQHFGDGTRLSIL.

The chain recombines TRBV2 with TRBJ1-5; 8 nucleotides align to TRBD1. The CDR3 consists of 15 residues. V shed 6 bases and J 1 base; nucleotides not matched to a gene: 5. Germline V gene data show CDR1 as SNHLY and CDR2 as FYNNEI. CDR3 amino acids: CASRDRGTSNQPQHF. The CDR3 coding sequence is TGTGCCAGCAGAGACAGGGGAACAAGCAATCAGCCCCAGCATTTT.

The chain couples TRBV2 to TRBJ1-4, with D perhaps matching TRBD1 (6 bases). Trimming left V 5 bases short and J 7 bases short, with 14 bases between. CDR3 size: 14 residues. In germline, CDR1 is SNHLY, CDR2 FYNNEI. The CDR3 nucleotides are TGTGCCAGCAGTACCCAGGGGTTGGCTGAAAAACTGTTTTTT. This codes for CASSTQGLAEKLFF.

The chain has TRBV27 and TRBJ2-1; possibly TRBD1 for D (5 bases). V lost 6 bases to trimming and J lost 6 bases, with 9 bases between them. This CDR3 has 12 amino acids. Germline V CDR1 and CDR2: MNHEY, SMNVEV (reference sequence). The CDR3 protein is CASRQTVNEQFF. DNA of the CDR3: TGTGCCAGCAGACAGACAGTCAATGAGCAGTTCTTC.

J is TRBJ1-6 and V is TRBV19; TRBD1 matches at 9 bases. The length of the CDR3 is 14 residues. V gave up 10 bases and J gave up 6 bases; unmatched junction bases: 7. Looked up from germline, CDR1 is LNHDA and CDR2 is SQIVND (reference sequence). The DNA of the CDR3 is TGTGCCAATCCGGGACAGGGACTTAATTCACCCCTCCACTTT. Translation: CANPGQGLNSPLHF.

Details on this clone: This sample also contains other DNA sequences that code for the same CDR3. The chain carries TRBV3-1 (or the pseudogene TRBV3-2) and TRBJ1-1; D is unclear. The germline V gene encodes CDR1 LGHDT and CDR2 YNNKEL (reference sequence). The CDR3 contains 15 residues. Trimming left V 0 bases short and J 0 bases short, with 8 bases between. The CDR3 coding sequence is TGTGCCAGCAGCCAAGATGGCCAGATGAACACTGAAGCTTTCTTT. Translation: CASSQDGQMNTEAFF.

The chain is built from TRBV6-1 and TRBJ2-7; D uncertain. In germline, CDR1 is MNHNS, CDR2 SASEGT. This CDR3 spans 14 amino acids. V lost 6 bases, J lost 2 bases, and 14 bases lay in between. The CDR3: CASSSGRTTYEQYF. DNA of the CDR3: TGTGCCAGCAGCAGTGGCCGAACTACCTACGAGCAGTACTTC.

This clone was seen just once. The chain is built from TRBV25-1 and TRBJ2-1; D possibly corresponds to TRBD2 (6 bases). Looked up from germline, CDR1 is MGHDK and CDR2 is SYGVNS. The ends were cut back, 2 bases at V and 5 bases at J, with 13 bases in the middle. This CDR3 has 15 amino acids. In DNA form, the CDR3 reads TGTGCCAGCAGTGAAGGCCTAGCGCAGCACAATGAGCAGTTCTTC. The encoded protein is CASSEGLAQHNEQFF. Drawing the rest from reference TRBV25-1 and TRBJ2-1, the complete variable domain is EADIYQTPRYLVIGTGKKITLECSQTMGHDKMYWYQQDPGMELHLIHYSYGVNSTEKGDLSSESTVSRIRTEHFPLTLESARPSHTSQYLCASSEGLAQHNEQFFGPGTRLTVL.

This chain uses TRBV19 with TRBJ2-2; D possibly corresponds to TRBD1 (7 bases). V shed 5 bases and J shed 1 base, with 17 bases lying between them. CDR1 and CDR2 (germline): LNHDA, SQIVND (reference sequence). This CDR3 is 17 amino acids long. DNA of the CDR3: TGTGCCAGTAGTCCCGGGGGCGGGACAGAGAACACCGGGGAGCTGTTTTTT. This codes for CASSPGGGTENTGELFF.

CDR3 sequence: CSVGLRDRGNTIYF. The CDR3 DNA reads TGCAGCGTTGGGCTCCGGGACCGTGGAAACACCATATATTTT. This chain uses TRBV29-1 with TRBJ1-3; weak D call: TRBD1 (5 bases). The V gene lost 4 bases and the J gene lost 3 bases, with 13 bases spanning the gap. This CDR3 contains 14 residues. Germline V gene lookup returns CDR1 SQVTM and CDR2 ANQGSEA.

The genes are TRBV11-3 and TRBJ2-7, with D possibly being TRBD2 (5 bases). CDR1 SGHNT and CDR2 YENEEA come from the germline V gene. There are 13 residues in the CDR3. V dropped 3 bases and J dropped 6 bases, with 12 bases sitting between them. Written as DNA, the CDR3 is TGTGCCAGCAGCTTTGAGGGAGAGGGCGAGCAGTACTTC. It codes for CASSFEGEGEQYF.

This chain uses TRBV28 with TRBJ1-2; the D gene is possibly TRBD1 (5 bases). CDR1 MDHEN and CDR2 SYDVKM come from the germline V gene. V lost 3 bases, J lost 2 bases, and 10 bases lay in between. The CDR3 sequence is 14 residues long. The CDR3 spells CASSFTGPNYGYTF. The CDR3 bases are TGTGCCAGCAGTTTCACAGGACCCAACTATGGCTACACCTTC.